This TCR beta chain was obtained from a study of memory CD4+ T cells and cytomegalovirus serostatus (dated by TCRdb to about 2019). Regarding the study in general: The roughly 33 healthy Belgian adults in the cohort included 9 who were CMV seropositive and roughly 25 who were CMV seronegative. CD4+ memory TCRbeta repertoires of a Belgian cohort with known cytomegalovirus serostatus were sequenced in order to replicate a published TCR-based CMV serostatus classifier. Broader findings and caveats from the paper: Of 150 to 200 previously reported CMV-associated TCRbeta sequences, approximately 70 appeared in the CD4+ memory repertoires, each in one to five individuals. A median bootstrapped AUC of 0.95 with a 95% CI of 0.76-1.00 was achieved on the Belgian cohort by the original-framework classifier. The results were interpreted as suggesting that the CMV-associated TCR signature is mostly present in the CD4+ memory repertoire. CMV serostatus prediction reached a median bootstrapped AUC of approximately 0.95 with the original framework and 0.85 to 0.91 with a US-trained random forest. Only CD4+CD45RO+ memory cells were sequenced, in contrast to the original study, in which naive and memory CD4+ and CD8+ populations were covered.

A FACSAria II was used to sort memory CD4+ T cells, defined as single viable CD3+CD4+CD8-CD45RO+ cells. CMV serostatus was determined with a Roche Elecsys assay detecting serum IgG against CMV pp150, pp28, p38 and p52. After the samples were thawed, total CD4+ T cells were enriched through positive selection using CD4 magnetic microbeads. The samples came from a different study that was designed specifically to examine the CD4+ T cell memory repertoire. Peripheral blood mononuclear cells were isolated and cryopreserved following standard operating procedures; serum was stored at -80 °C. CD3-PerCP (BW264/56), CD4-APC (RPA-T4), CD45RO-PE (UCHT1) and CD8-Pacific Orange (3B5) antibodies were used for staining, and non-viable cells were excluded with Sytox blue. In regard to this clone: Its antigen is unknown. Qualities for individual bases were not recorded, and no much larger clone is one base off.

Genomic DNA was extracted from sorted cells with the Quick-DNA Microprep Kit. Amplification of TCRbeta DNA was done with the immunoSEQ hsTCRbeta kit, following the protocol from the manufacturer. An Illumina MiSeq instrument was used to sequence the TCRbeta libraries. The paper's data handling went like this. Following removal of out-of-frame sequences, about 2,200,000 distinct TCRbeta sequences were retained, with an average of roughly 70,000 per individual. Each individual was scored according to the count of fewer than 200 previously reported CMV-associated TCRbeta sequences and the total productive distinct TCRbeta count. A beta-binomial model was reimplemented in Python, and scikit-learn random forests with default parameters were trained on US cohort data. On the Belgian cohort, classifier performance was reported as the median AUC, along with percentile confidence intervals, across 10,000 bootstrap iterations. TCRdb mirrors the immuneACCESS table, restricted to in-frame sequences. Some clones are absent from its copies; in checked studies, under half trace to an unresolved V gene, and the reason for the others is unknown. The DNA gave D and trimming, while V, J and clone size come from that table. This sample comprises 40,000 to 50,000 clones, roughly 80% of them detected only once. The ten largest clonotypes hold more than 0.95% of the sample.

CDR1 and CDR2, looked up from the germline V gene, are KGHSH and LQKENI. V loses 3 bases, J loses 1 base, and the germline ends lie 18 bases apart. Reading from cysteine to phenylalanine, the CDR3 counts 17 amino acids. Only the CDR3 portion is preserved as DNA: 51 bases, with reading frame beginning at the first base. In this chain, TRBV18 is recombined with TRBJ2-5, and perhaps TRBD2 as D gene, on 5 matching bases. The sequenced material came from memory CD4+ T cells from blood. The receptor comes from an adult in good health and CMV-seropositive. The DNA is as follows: TGTGCCAGCTCACCGGGAGAACCAAACCTACCCCAAGAGACCCAGTACTTC. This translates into CASSPGEPNLPQETQYF.